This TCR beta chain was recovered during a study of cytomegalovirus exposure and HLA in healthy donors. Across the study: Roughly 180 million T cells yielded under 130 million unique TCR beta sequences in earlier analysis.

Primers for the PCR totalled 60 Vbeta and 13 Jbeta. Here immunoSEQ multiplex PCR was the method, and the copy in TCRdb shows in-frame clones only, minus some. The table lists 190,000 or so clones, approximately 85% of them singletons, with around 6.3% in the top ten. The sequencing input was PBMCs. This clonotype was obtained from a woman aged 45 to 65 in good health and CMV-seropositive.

Here the CDR3 reads CASSLGQSHGGTEAFF. The CDR3 region has the DNA TGTGCCAGCAGTTTGGGACAGTCACATGGGGGCACTGAAGCTTTCTTT. The rearrangement joins TRBV6-6 to TRBJ1-1, with TRBD1 matching over 7 bases. Germline V CDR1 and CDR2: MNHNY, SVGAGI (reference sequence). V gave up 4 bases and J gave up 4 bases; unmatched junction bases: 12. This CDR3 has 16 residues.